There are many counts of the clone carrying this T cell receptor (beta chain). Its antigen is still unknown. The data derive from a study of T cell repertoires in cytomegalovirus infection. Background on the study: Used in the study were CMV epitopes, some recently identified and HLA-C-restricted, others well-studied and HLA-B-restricted. CMV infection and matching HLA type were both indicated by public TCR beta signatures. Notes on the study in general: Clonotypes of TCR beta that were HLA-C-restricted and CMV-specific dominated the ex vivo response. Carriers of CMV plus the relevant HLA were identified by cumulative public TCR beta family frequency.

There are 16 residues in the CDR3. Germline-derived CDR1 and CDR2 are SGHVS and FQNEAQ. V lost 5 bases to trimming and J lost 4 bases; unmatched junction nucleotides: 11. TCRdb re-derived calls from the reads in MiXCR, one entry per CDR3 protein. Among 100,000 to 150,000 distinct CDR3 sequences, 32% were seen once, and the ten largest hold roughly 58%. The sequence was collected from a human donor in good health (CMV status not recorded). Some clones in this sample may be carry-over from other donors' samples. This chain connects TRBV7-8 to TRBJ2-7, with TRBD1 identical over 10 bases. This material consisted of CD8+ T cells from cultured PBMCs, taken from culture after CMV antigen stimulation. CDR3 region: CASSLKPGQGLYEQYF. CDR3 nucleotides: TGTGCCAGCAGCCTCAAACCGGGACAGGGGTTGTACGAGCAGTACTTC.